A single sample is the source of the 25 T cell receptor beta chains below, sequenced in a study of T-cell memory formation after mild COVID-19. TCRdb itself ran the 5' RACE reads through MiXCR, one entry per CDR3 protein. Of about 400,000 distinct CDR3 sequences listed, under 20% are singletons. What was sequenced was PBMCs or a T cell subset sorted from them (not recorded which). These receptors were collected from a man younger than 35 who had mild COVID-19 (a few samples of this study predate the infection). Cell type and time point are not known.

The sample holds a few counts of this clonotype. The rearrangement joins TRBV7-2 to TRBJ1-2; 7 positions agree with TRBD1. V shed 1 base, J shed 4 bases, and the junction held 6 bases outside the gene matches. CDR1 SGHTA and CDR2 FQGNSA come from the germline V gene. The CDR3 contains 15 residues. CDR3 sequence reads: CASSLDRGAGYGYTF. CDR3 nucleotide sequence: TGTGCCAGCAGCTTAGACAGGGGCGCCGGCTATGGCTACACCTTC. Supplemented by reference TRBV7-2 and TRBJ1-2, the full variable domain reads GAGVSQSPSNKVTEKGKDVELRCDPISGHTALYWYRQSLGQGLEFLIYFQGNSAPDKSGLPSDRFSAERTGGSVSTLTIQRTQQEDSAVYLCASSLDRGAGYGYTFGSGTRLTVV.

This clonotype occurred a few times. The genes are TRBV7-3 and TRBJ2-4; 8 bases line up with TRBD2. Trimming at V came to 5 bases and at J to 10 bases, leaving 10 bases not matched to a gene. The CDR3 sequence is 14 residues long. CDR1 is SGHTA and CDR2 is FQGTGA in the germline V gene. CDR3 amino acids: CASSPDGGAGIQYF. For the CDR3, the DNA is TGTGCCAGCAGCCCAGACGGGGGGGCAGGTATTCAGTACTTC.

The genes are TRBV6-4 and TRBJ1-5; D is unclear. This CDR3 contains 14 residues. The V gene's germline CDR1 is MRHNA and CDR2 SNTAGT. Between the trimmed V and J ends, which lost 2 bases and 2 bases, there was a span of 7 bases. The CDR3 sequence is CASSDPEGNQPQHF. CDR3 DNA: TGTGCCAGCAGTGACCCAGAGGGCAATCAGCCCCAGCATTTT.

This clonotype has a handful of counts. The chain has TRBV6-1 and TRBJ2-2; D not resolved. Germline CDR1 MNHNS, CDR2 SASEGT. The CDR3 runs 14 residues. V was pared by 8 bases and J by 5 bases, with 15 bases between. The DNA of the CDR3 is TGTGCCAGCCGAAGGACGGTGGGGACCGGGGAGCTGTTTTTT. Its translation is CASRRTVGTGELFF.

V usage is TRBV19 and J usage is TRBJ1-2; tentatively, D is TRBD1 (5 bases). Trimming took off 3 bases at V and 6 bases at J, with 11 bases between the two ends. This CDR3 is 13 amino acids long. The germline CDR1 and CDR2 sequences are LNHDA and SQIVND (reference sequence). CDR3 sequence: CASSIPREDGYTF. The CDR3 coding sequence is TGTGCCAGTAGTATCCCCAGGGAGGATGGCTACACCTTC.

V and J are TRBV20-1 and TRBJ2-3, with TRBD1 as a possible D gene (6 bases). The CDR3 is 14 residues long. The germline gives CDR1 DFQATT, CDR2 SNEGSKA (reference sequence). The V end lost 0 bases, the J end lost 1 base, and 8 bases lay between the germline ends. The CDR3 DNA sequence: TGCAGTGCTAGAGAAGGGGGTCGCACAGATACGCAGTATTTT. Translating gives CSAREGGRTDTQYF.

This clonotype was seen a few times. This chain uses TRBV10-3 with TRBJ2-3; D assignment may be TRBD1 or TRBD2 (5 bases each). This CDR3 is 16 amino acids long. Trimming took off 3 bases at V and 9 bases at J, with 22 bases between the two ends. Germline CDR1 ENHRY, CDR2 SYGVKD. The CDR3 DNA follows: TGTGCCATCAGTGATTTCGGGACGGACCTTTTGGACACGCAGTATTTT. It specifies CAISDFGTDLLDTQYF.

This chain uses TRBV9 with TRBJ2-5; 9 bases fit TRBD2. Germline V CDR1 and CDR2: SGDLS, YYNGEE. The CDR3 sequence is 16 residues long. Trimming cost V 0 bases and J 4 bases; bases outside gene matches: 7. Written as DNA, the CDR3 is TGTGCCAGCAGCGTAGCGGGACTAGCTTATGTAGAGACCCAGTACTTC. This translates into CASSVAGLAYVETQYF.

This clonotype was detected many times. V is TRBV12-3 or TRBV12-4 and J is TRBJ1-6; no clear D. The CDR3 is made up of 16 amino acids. V lost 4 bases and J 0 bases, leaving 10 bases between the germline ends. CDR3 in DNA: TGTGCCAGCAGTTCCGGCGGATTCTCCTATAATTCACCCCTCCACTTT. Its translation: CASSSGGFSYNSPLHF.

The V and J genes are TRBV6-1 and TRBJ2-7; maybe TRBD1 (6 bases). The CDR3 contains 15 residues. Germline V gives CDR1 MNHNS, CDR2 SASEGT. Deletions cut 0 bases from V and 2 bases from J, with 11 bases between. CDR3 residues: CASSEAQGHTYEQYF. CDR3 in DNA: TGTGCCAGCAGTGAAGCCCAGGGACACACCTACGAGCAGTACTTC.

This clonotype was detected once. Given a much more abundant clone one base away, this may be a read error. The V and J genes are TRBV5-1 and TRBJ2-1; no reliable D call. V was pared by 3 bases and J by 5 bases, with 9 bases between. There are 13 residues in the CDR3. Germline-derived CDR1 and CDR2 are SGHRS and YFSETQ. For the CDR3, the DNA is TGCGCCAGCAGCTCCAACCCAAACAATGAGCAGTTCTTC. It yields the protein CASSSNPNNEQFF.

This clonotype was observed a few times. The chain carries TRBV5-5 and TRBJ1-1; TRBD1 is a possible D gene (5 bases). Germline V CDR1 and CDR2: SGHKS, YYEKEE (reference sequence). Trimming took 1 base from V and 9 from J, leaving 16 bases between them. This CDR3 comprises 14 residues. This CDR3 reads CASSLFAGNDKAFF. As DNA, the CDR3 is TGTGCCAGCAGCTTGTTTGCAGGGAACGATAAAGCTTTCTTT. Combining the CDR3 with reference TRBV5-5 and TRBJ1-1 gives the whole variable domain DAGVTQSPTHLIKTRGQQVTLRCSPISGHKSVSWYQQVLGQGPQFIFQYYEKEERGRGNFPDRFSARQFPNYSSELNVNALLLGDSALYLCASSLFAGNDKAFFGQGTRLTVV.

The rearrangement uses TRBV5-1 and TRBJ2-1; D may correspond to TRBD1 or TRBD2 (5 bases each). CDR1 and CDR2 from the germline V gene are SGHRS and YFSETQ. V lost 8 bases to trimming and J lost 9 bases, with 24 bases between them. The CDR3 contains 15 residues. The CDR3 region is CASTEKRGAGVEQFF. CDR3 in DNA: TGCGCCAGTACAGAGAAAAGAGGGGCTGGGGTTGAGCAGTTCTTC.

The rearrangement joins TRBV7-8 to TRBJ2-1; a weak D match, TRBD1 (6 bases). CDR3 length equals 16 residues. V was cut by 0 bases and J by 7 bases, with 16 bases left in between. The germline V gene encodes CDR1 SGHVS and CDR2 FQNEAQ. CDR3 nucleotide sequence: TGTGCCAGCAGCTTAGCGGCAGGGGAGAAAAAAAATGAGCAGTTCTTC. The encoded protein is CASSLAAGEKKNEQFF. Together with reference TRBV7-8 and TRBJ2-1, the CDR3 gives the full variable domain: GAGVSQSPRYKVAKRGQDVALRCDPISGHVSLFWYQQALGQGPEFLTYFQNEAQLDKSGLPSDRFFAERPEGSVSTLKIQRTQQEDSAVYLCASSLAAGEKKNEQFFGPGTRLTVL.

At least ten counts were recorded for this clonotype. The genes are TRBV4-2 and TRBJ2-7; 7 positions agree with TRBD2. Germline CDR1 and CDR2: LGHNA and YNFKEQ. The CDR3 loop spans 14 amino acids. V lost 1 base and J lost 3; bases outside the gene matches: 3. CDR3 residues: CASSQGGGGYEQYF. CDR3 bases: TGTGCCAGCAGCCAAGGTGGGGGGGGCTACGAGCAGTACTTC.

This clonotype appeared many times. V and J are TRBV7-9 and TRBJ2-1, with 7 bases matching TRBD2. The germline V gene has CDR1 SEHNR and CDR2 FQNEAQ (reference sequence). This CDR3 spans 14 amino acids. The V and J ends lost 6 bases and 1 base, in that order; junction bases with no gene match: 3. The CDR3 region is CASSRAGSYNEQFF. CDR3 in DNA: TGTGCCAGCAGTCGAGCGGGGTCCTACAATGAGCAGTTCTTC.

This clonotype was seen a handful of times. The V and J genes are TRBV5-1 and TRBJ2-7; D gene unclear. V lost 5 bases, J lost 2 bases, and 17 bases lay in between. In germline, CDR1 is SGHRS, CDR2 YFSETQ. This CDR3 has 15 amino acids. The CDR3 nucleotides are TGCGCCAGCAGTGTCGGGTTAGGGCTTACCTACGAGCAGTACTTC. Translating gives CASSVGLGLTYEQYF.

With respect to this clonotype: A much bigger clone sits one base away, suggesting this may be a read error. The V call is TRBV3-1, the J call TRBJ2-7, with D maybe TRBD2 (6 bases). Germline V lookup: CDR1 LGHDT, CDR2 YNNKEL (reference sequence). The length of the CDR3 is 14 residues. V lost 3 bases and J 1 base, leaving 10 bases between the germline ends. The CDR3 here is CASSQQGGSYEQYF. In nucleotides, the CDR3 is TGTGCCAGCAGCCAGCAGGGAGGATCCTACGAGCAGTACTTC.

The chain joins TRBV5-1 to TRBJ1-2, with D tentatively TRBD1 (5 bases). The length of the CDR3 is 15 residues. Per germline, CDR1 SGHRS and CDR2 YFSETQ. V was shortened by 0 bases and J by 2 bases, with 11 bases between the two germline ends. DNA for the CDR3: TGCGCCAGCAGCTTGGGCTATACAGGCAACTATGGCTACACCTTC. The encoded protein is CASSLGYTGNYGYTF.

This clonotype was recorded many times. The chain has TRBV4-1 and TRBJ1-3; possibly TRBD1 for D (5 bases). CDR1 MGHRA and CDR2 YSYEKL come from the germline V gene. This CDR3 region has 17 residues. V shed 2 bases and J shed 4 bases, with 18 bases lying between them. CDR3 sequence (DNA): TGCGCCAGCAGCCAATCTTTGGGCAGGGAAAAAGGAAACACCATATATTTT. Amino acid sequence: CASSQSLGREKGNTIYF.

This clonotype has at least ten counts. The gene calls are TRBV12-3 or TRBV12-4 and TRBJ2-7; no clear D. CDR3 length equals 12 residues. V was trimmed by 3 bases and J by 12 bases, leaving 15 bases between them. The CDR3 DNA follows: TGTGCCAGCAGTTTTAGTACGGGTTACACGTACTTC. It codes for CASSFSTGYTYF.

The CDR3: CASSLEGTATSPLHF. DNA of the CDR3: TGTGCCAGCAGCTTAGAGGGGACAGCCACTTCACCCCTCCACTTT. The chain combines TRBV7-2 with TRBJ1-6, with 7 bases fitting TRBD1. Germline V lookup: CDR1 SGHTA, CDR2 FQGNSA. The V segment lost 1 base and the J segment 9 bases; nucleotides outside the gene matches: 6. There are 15 residues in the CDR3. Drawing the rest from reference TRBV7-2 and TRBJ1-6, the complete variable domain is GAGVSQSPSNKVTEKGKDVELRCDPISGHTALYWYRQSLGQGLEFLIYFQGNSAPDKSGLPSDRFSAERTGGSVSTLTIQRTQQEDSAVYLCASSLEGTATSPLHFGNGTRLTVT.

This clonotype was counted only a few times. The rearrangement uses TRBV5-5 and TRBJ1-2; D might be TRBD1 (5 bases). V lost 4 bases to trimming and J lost 0 bases, with 13 bases between them. Germline V gene sequence: CDR1 SGHKS, CDR2 YYEKEE (reference sequence). The CDR3 totals 15 residues. The CDR3 sequence: CASSRWDRTNYGYTF. In DNA, the CDR3 is TGTGCCAGCAGCCGTTGGGACCGAACTAACTATGGCTACACCTTC.

The chain has TRBV5-7 and TRBJ1-1; 9 bases are shared with TRBD1. TRBV5-7 qualifies as an ORF whose function is uncertain. Losses at the gene ends were 2 bases for V and 6 bases for J; bases not matched to a gene: 5. The CDR3 sequence is 14 residues long. In DNA form, the CDR3 reads TGTGCCAGCAGCTTTGGACAGGGGAGGCCTGAAGCTTTCTTT. It encodes CASSFGQGRPEAFF.

This clonotype has just a few counts. V gene TRBV5-1 combines with J gene TRBJ1-1; D unclear. CDR3 size: 12 residues. Trimming left V 0 bases short and J 9 bases short, with 9 bases between. Germline V gives CDR1 SGHRS, CDR2 YFSETQ. The CDR3 sequence is CASSLEKAKAFF. The CDR3 coding sequence is TGCGCCAGCAGCTTGGAGAAAGCGAAAGCTTTCTTT.